This TCR beta chain was retrieved from a study of CD4+ T cells in melanoma. In its sample, this clone is medium-sized (0.01 to 0.1%). Its antigen is undetermined. Study-level findings and limits: In melanoma, neoantigen-specific CD4+ T cells reportedly differed in differentiation state. CD8+ T cell, macrophage and B cell function reportedly correlated with neoantigen-specific CD4+ T cells.

Germline V gene data show CDR1 as MGHRA and CDR2 as YSYEKL. The ends were cut back, 4 bases at V and 0 bases at J, with 6 bases in the middle. The CDR3 has 13 residues. The table came from immunoSEQ multiplex PCR; TCRdb's copy has only in-frame clones and leaves some out. The sample has 9,500 to 13,000 clones; roughly 80% are singletons. The V and J genes are TRBV4-1 and TRBJ1-1; D uncertain. Sample: cells from a culture (not recorded whether cultured in vitro). This clonotype originated in a human donor with melanoma. CDR3 in DNA: TGCGCCAGCAGCCGAAGGATGAACACTGAAGCTTTCTTT. Amino acid sequence: CASSRRMNTEAFF.